The clone carrying this T cell receptor (beta chain) was picked up many times. The antigen is unknown. The investigators amplified TCR beta CDR3 regions from RNA transcripts. An initial round of RT-PCR targeting the TCR CDR3 relied on the HTBI primer set. TCRdb reprocessed the multiplex PCR reads with MiXCR, giving one entry per CDR3 protein. The sample has around 600,000 distinct CDR3 sequences; approximately 15% are singletons. The data originate from a study of T cells in Graves' hyperthyroidism and ophthalmopathy. Deletions cut 2 bases from V and 4 bases from J, with 21 bases between. The CDR3 spans 17 residues. Germline lookup yields CDR1 MNHNY and CDR2 SVGAGI (reference sequence). Study-wide results and limits: Clonotypes that were expanded in thyroid above 0.001 mostly appeared in blood too.

The study included ophthalmopathy patients with Clinical Activity Score at least 3, NOSPECS grade at least 4 and duration under 3 months. Any patient presenting with uncontrolled infection, other autoimmune disease, pregnancy or lactation was left out. Around 10 ml fresh peripheral blood yielded the PBMCs. The origin of this receptor is a woman younger than 35 with Graves' ophthalmopathy. The sequencing sample was made of blood. The genes are TRBV6-6 and TRBJ2-7; possible D gene TRBD2, 6 bases. The CDR3 here is CASSYTYVGGIGYEQYF. CDR3 DNA: TGTGCCAGCAGTTACACCTATGTGGGGGGTATCGGGTACGAGCAGTACTTC.